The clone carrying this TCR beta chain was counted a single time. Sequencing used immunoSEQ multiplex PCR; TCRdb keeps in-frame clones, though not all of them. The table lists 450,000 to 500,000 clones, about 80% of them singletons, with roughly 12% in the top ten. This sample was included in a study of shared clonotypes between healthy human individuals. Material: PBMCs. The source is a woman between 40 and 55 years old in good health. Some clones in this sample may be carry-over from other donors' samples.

CDR3 in amino acids: CASSLAGGPYNEQFF. Written as DNA, the CDR3 is TGTGCCAGCAGTTTAGCGGGAGGACCTTACAATGAGCAGTTCTTC. This chain links TRBV27 with TRBJ2-1, with 8 bases identical to TRBD2. In germline, CDR1 is MNHEY, CDR2 SMNVEV (reference sequence). J was trimmed by 4 bases and V by 2 bases; bases with no gene match: 4. The CDR3 is 15 residues long.